This is a list of T cell receptor beta chains from one sample in a study of cytomegalovirus exposure and HLA in healthy donors. Data came from immunoSEQ multiplex PCR; TCRdb stores just in-frame clones and leaves some out. The table lists 160,000 or so clones, over 60% of them singletons. Sequencing input: PBMCs. These receptors were collected from a man aged 35 to 55 in good health and CMV-seropositive. The CDR3 runs from the conserved cysteine through the conserved F or W. Fields, in order: clone size, CDR3 length, V gene, D gene, J gene, CDR3 protein, CDR3 DNA. D genes are given only for firm matches. Clone size is stated in some rows and not others, as once, few, many or a class when expanded.

>once|18|TRBV7-8|TRBD2|TRBJ2-3
CASSSLAASGRPPDTQYF
TGTGCCAGCAGCTCCCTCGCGGCTAGCGGGAGGCCCCCAGATACGCAGTATTTT
>.|14|TRBV30|TRBD1|TRBJ2-7
CAWSYRGLSREQYF
TGTGCCTGGAGTTACAGGGGATTATCGCGAGAGCAGTACTTC
>once|15|TRBV19|TRBD2|TRBJ2-5
CASRDGAGVGETQYF
TGTGCCAGTAGAGATGGAGCGGGAGTCGGGGAGACCCAGTACTTC
>.|13|TRBV18|.|TRBJ1-1
CASSPGGNTEAFF
TGTGCCAGCTCACCCGGGGGTAACACTGAAGCTTTCTTT
>once|17|TRBV15|TRBD2|TRBJ2-5
CATSRDRGGRAGETQYF
TGTGCCACCAGCAGAGATCGGGGCGGGAGGGCCGGTGAGACCCAGTACTTC
>.|16|TRBV5-5|TRBD1|TRBJ1-1
CASSLGGAGGMTEAFF
TGTGCCAGCAGCTTGGGGGGGGCAGGGGGTATGACTGAAGCTTTCTTT
>.|14|TRBV7-2|.|TRBJ2-5
CASSLGGVRETQYF
TGTGCCAGCAGCTTAGGGGGGGTTCGGGAGACCCAGTACTTC
>.|16|TRBV5-1|TRBD2|TRBJ2-3
CASSILLAGEVDTQYF
TGCGCCAGCAGCATCCTACTAGCGGGAGAGGTAGATACGCAGTATTTT
>once|13|TRBV7-3|.|TRBJ1-1
CASSPGRGTEAFF
TGTGCCAGCAGCCCCGGGAGAGGCACTGAAGCTTTCTTT
>.|15|TRBV18|.|TRBJ1-1
CASSPPPGVNTEAFF
TGTGCCAGCTCACCACCTCCAGGGGTAAATACTGAAGCTTTCTTT
>.|17|TRBV29-1|TRBD2|TRBJ2-1
CSGQGLAGEGSYNEQFF
TGCAGCGGACAGGGACTAGCGGGAGAGGGCTCCTACAATGAGCAGTTCTTC
>.|19|TRBV6-1|TRBD2|TRBJ2-1
CASSEATSGDVSSYNEQFF
TGTGCCAGCAGTGAAGCTACTAGCGGGGACGTTAGCTCCTACAATGAGCAGTTCTTC
>few|14|TRBV19|.|TRBJ2-2
CASSTYQNTGELFF
TGTGCCAGTAGTACCTACCAAAACACCGGGGAGCTGTTTTTT
>.|13|TRBV18|.|TRBJ2-7
CASSSVPSYEQYF
TGTGCCAGCTCATCAGTCCCCTCCTACGAGCAGTACTTC
>.|15|TRBV4-2|.|TRBJ2-7
CASSQDRTGYYEQYF
TGTGCCAGCAGCCAAGATCGAACAGGGTATTACGAGCAGTACTTC
>.|14|TRBV29-1|TRBD1|TRBJ1-1
CSVRTGGLNTEAFF
TGCAGCGTTCGGACAGGGGGCTTGAACACTGAAGCTTTCTTT
>.|17|TRBV18|.|TRBJ1-5
CASSQNGQIASNQPQHF
TGTGCCAGCTCCCAAAATGGACAGATCGCTAGCAATCAGCCCCAGCATTTT
>.|15|TRBV6-5|TRBD2|TRBJ2-5
CASRRLAGAQETQYF
TGTGCCAGCAGACGACTAGCGGGGGCCCAAGAGACCCAGTACTTC
>.|14|TRBV9|TRBD1|TRBJ1-2
CASSTHRGSYGYTF
TGTGCCAGCAGCACACACAGGGGTAGCTATGGCTACACCTTC
>.|13|TRBV6-1|TRBD2|TRBJ2-4
CASSETSGNSQYF
TGTGCCAGCAGTGAGACTAGCGGAAACAGTCAGTACTTC
>.|13|TRBV19|.|TRBJ2-7
CASSSTAFYEQYF
TGTGCCAGTAGTTCGACAGCCTTCTACGAGCAGTACTTC
>.|14|TRBV2|.|TRBJ1-1
CASRHAQQGMEAFF
TGTGCCAGCAGACACGCCCAACAGGGAATGGAAGCTTTCTTT
>.|16|TRBV5-1|TRBD1|TRBJ2-3
CASSSDRVDLKDTQYF
TGCGCCAGCAGCTCGGACAGGGTCGACTTAAAAGATACGCAGTATTTT
>.|15|TRBV5-4|.|TRBJ1-6
CASSQTSDYNSPLHF
TGTGCCAGCAGCCAGACCAGCGACTATAATTCACCCCTCCACTTT
>.|14|TRBV11-3|.|TRBJ1-1
CASSLDGAHFEAFF
TGTGCCAGCAGCTTAGATGGGGCCCACTTCGAAGCTTTCTTT
>.|16|TRBV5-1|TRBD1|TRBJ2-1
CASSSGQGNIGSEQFF
TGCGCCAGCAGCTCAGGACAGGGGAACATTGGCAGTGAGCAGTTCTTC
>.|14|TRBV5-6|TRBD1|TRBJ1-2
CASSLAGTGPGYTF
TGTGCCAGCAGCTTGGCCGGGACAGGTCCCGGCTACACCTTC
>few|15|TRBV6-1|.|TRBJ1-5
CASSEVGVSNQPQHF
TGTGCCAGCAGTGAAGTCGGGGTTAGCAATCAGCCCCAGCATTTT
>.|16|TRBV5-1|TRBD2|TRBJ2-3
CASSQGLATSTDTQYF
TGCGCCAGCAGCCAGGGACTAGCGACTAGCACAGATACGCAGTATTTT
>few|16|TRBV7-3|TRBD2|TRBJ2-3
CASSLTSGLSTDTQYF
TGTGCCAGCAGCCTGACTAGCGGGTTAAGCACAGATACGCAGTATTTT
>.|16|TRBV4-1|TRBD2|TRBJ2-1
CASSQFLAGGHDEQFF
TGCGCCAGCAGCCAATTCTTAGCGGGAGGGCACGATGAGCAGTTCTTC
>.|14|TRBV13|TRBD2|TRBJ2-3
CASSFGLDGDTQYF
TGTGCCAGCAGCTTCGGACTAGACGGAGATACGCAGTATTTT
>.|15|TRBV29-1|.|TRBJ1-1
CSVDPHSGRDTEAFF
TGCAGCGTTGACCCACACTCAGGGAGGGATACTGAAGCTTTCTTT
>.|13|TRBV29-1|.|TRBJ2-1
CSVTPRTVNEQFF
TGCAGCGTTACCCCCCGAACAGTCAATGAGCAGTTCTTC
>.|15|TRBV29-1|TRBD1|TRBJ2-2
CSVAQDRLNTGELFF
TGCAGCGTCGCACAGGACAGGTTGAACACCGGGGAGCTGTTTTTT
>once|15|TRBV9|TRBD2|TRBJ2-1
CASSATSGAYNEQFF
TGTGCCAGCAGCGCCACTAGCGGGGCCTACAATGAGCAGTTCTTC
>few|15|TRBV4-2|.|TRBJ2-3
CASSPRDGNTDTQYF
TGTGCCAGCAGCCCGCGGGACGGAAATACAGATACGCAGTATTTT
>.|13|TRBV7-3|.|TRBJ2-7
CASSLTLRSEQYF
TGTGCCAGCAGCTTAACGTTGCGAAGCGAGCAGTACTTC
>.|16|TRBV21-1|.|TRBJ2-7
CASSIPGALPFGVQYF
TGTGCCAGCAGCATTCCTGGGGCGCTACCATTTGGCGTGCAGTACTTC
>few|17|TRBV27|TRBD2|TRBJ2-2
CASSLMASGGNTGELFF
TGTGCCAGCAGTTTAATGGCTAGCGGGGGAAACACCGGGGAGCTGTTTTTT
>.|14|TRBV28|TRBD1|TRBJ2-7
CASSLFGTGYAQYF
TGTGCCAGCAGTCTGTTTGGGACAGGGTACGCGCAGTACTTC
>few|20|TRBV23-1|.|TRBJ2-3
CASSQSPRTRTSRYFDTQYF
TGCGCCAGCAGTCAGTCCCCCCGGACACGAACTTCCCGCTACTTCGATACGCAGTATTTT
>.|12|TRBV30|.|TRBJ2-5
CAWSVSGETQYF
TGTGCCTGGAGTGTTTCGGGGGAGACCCAGTACTTC
>.|14|TRBV6-1|TRBD2|TRBJ2-5
CASRGAGGLETQYF
TGTGCCAGCAGGGGTGCGGGAGGGCTGGAGACCCAGTACTTC
>.|16|TRBV5-4|TRBD2|TRBJ2-5
CASSSRGLAGRETQYF
TGTGCCAGCAGCTCTAGGGGACTAGCGGGAAGAGAGACCCAGTACTTC
>few|14|TRBV5-4|.|TRBJ1-1
CASSLDSGGTEAFF
TGTGCCAGCAGCTTGGACAGCGGGGGGACTGAAGCTTTCTTT
>.|14|TRBV7-9|.|TRBJ2-7
CASSLFGTSYEQYF
TGTGCCAGCAGCTTATTCGGGACATCTTACGAGCAGTACTTC
>.|11|TRBV10-3|.|TRBJ2-5
CAIGNSETQYF
TGTGCCATCGGTAACTCCGAGACCCAGTACTTC
>.|15|TRBV5-1|.|TRBJ2-1
CASSLAQGFPKEQFF
TGCGCCAGCAGCTTGGCCCAGGGGTTTCCGAAAGAGCAGTTCTTC
>.|12|TRBV18|.|TRBJ2-1
CASSPVGSEQFF
TGTGCCAGCTCACCAGTCGGGAGTGAGCAGTTCTTC
>once|14|TRBV19|TRBD2|TRBJ2-3
CASSTSGRPDTQYF
TGTGCCAGTAGCACTAGCGGGAGGCCAGATACGCAGTATTTT
>.|13|TRBV27|TRBD1|TRBJ2-7
CASSWRTGNEQYF
TGTGCCAGCAGTTGGCGGACAGGGAACGAGCAGTACTTC
>once|15|TRBV30|.|TRBJ2-7
CAWSALVAGHYEQYF
TGTGCCTGGAGTGCCCTAGTGGCAGGACACTACGAGCAGTACTTC